These 27 T cell receptor beta chains share one sample of origin, sequenced in a study of T-cell memory formation after mild COVID-19. TCRdb used MiXCR to reprocess the 5' RACE reads, holding one entry per CDR3 protein. The sample lists around 530,000 distinct CDR3 sequences, less than 25% occurring once. Sequencing was carried out using PBMCs or a T cell subset sorted from them (not recorded which). The receptor source for this set is an adult woman who had mild COVID-19 (a few samples of this study predate the infection). Cell type and time point are not known.

A word on this clonotype: The junction departs from germline at one end; a sequencing error may be responsible. This sequence joins TRBV20-1 and TRBJ1-1; 9 bases map to TRBD1. The CDR3 has 14 residues. Germline CDR1 is DFQATT and CDR2 is SNEGSKA (reference sequence). As DNA, the CDR3 is TGCAGTGCTGGTGGGGACAGGGTGGCCACTGAAGCTTCCTTT. Protein sequence: CSAGGDRVATEASF.

Only a few counts were recorded for this clonotype. The chain combines TRBV3-1 with TRBJ2-2, with unresolved D. The CDR3 spans 11 residues. In germline, CDR1 is LGHDT, CDR2 YNNKEL (reference sequence). With 6 bases removed from V and 4 bases from J, the gap between germline ends came to 3 bases. CDR3 sequence (DNA): TGTGCCAGCAGGCTCACCGGGGAGCTGTTTTTT. Encoded protein: CASRLTGELFF.

V is TRBV13 and J is TRBJ2-2, with D maybe TRBD2 (6 bases). Looked up from germline, CDR1 is PRHDT and CDR2 is FYEKMQ (reference sequence). This CDR3 comprises 18 residues. Trimming removed 0 bases from V and 2 bases from J, with 16 bases in between. The CDR3 DNA reads as TGTGCCAGCAGCTTAGGGGTATACGGGAGCGGTAACACCGGGGAGCTGTTTTTT. Translated: CASSLGVYGSGNTGELFF.

The chain couples TRBV6-2 or TRBV6-3 to TRBJ2-7; possibly TRBD2 for D (6 bases). The germline V gene encodes CDR1 MNHEY and CDR2 SVGEGT. The V end lost 8 bases, the J end lost 2 bases, and 16 bases lay between the germline ends. This CDR3 spans 14 amino acids. CDR3 region: CASLPGTSAYEQYF. The CDR3 DNA is TGTGCCAGCCTTCCCGGGACTTCTGCCTACGAGCAGTACTTC.

The CDR3 region has the DNA TGCAGTGCTAGAGAAGGGCTAGCGTTCAAAGATTCCTACGAGCAGTACTTC. It translates to CSAREGLAFKDSYEQYF. The gene calls are TRBV20-1 and TRBJ2-7, with D perhaps matching TRBD2 (6 bases). CDR3 length: 17 amino acids. Germline-derived CDR1 and CDR2 are DFQATT and SNEGSKA (reference sequence). V shed 0 bases and J shed 1 base, with 19 bases lying between them.

This clonotype was observed a few times. This chain uses TRBV4-2 with TRBJ2-3; 8 bases are shared with TRBD2. CDR1 and CDR2 (germline): LGHNA, YNFKEQ. V trimming: 0 bases; J trimming: 4 bases; junction bases outside the gene matches: 6. CDR3 length equals 16 residues. The CDR3 sequence is CASSQDPAGVADTQYF. The CDR3 nucleotides read TGTGCCAGCAGCCAAGATCCAGCGGGAGTGGCAGATACGCAGTATTTT.

This clonotype has a handful of counts. The chain links TRBV5-1 to TRBJ2-2; D might be TRBD1 (5 bases). Germline CDR1 is SGHRS and CDR2 is YFSETQ. CDR3 length equals 15 residues. Trimming removed 4 bases from V and 8 bases from J, with 18 bases in between. The CDR3 nucleotides are TGCGCCAGCAGCGAAACGACAGCCGCCGGAGGGGAGCTGTTTTTT. It yields the protein CASSETTAAGGELFF.

The chain links TRBV20-1 to TRBJ2-2; TRBD1 agrees at 7 bases. The germline CDR1 and CDR2 sequences are DFQATT and SNEGSKA (reference sequence). V was pared by 5 bases and J by 0 bases, with 9 bases of the junction left unmatched. This CDR3 region has 16 residues. CDR3 coding DNA: TGCAGTGCTCCGGCGACAGGGCGGGCGAACACCGGGGAGCTGTTTTTT. Translation gives CSAPATGRANTGELFF.

This clonotype was recorded a few times. This rearrangement joins TRBV4-1 to TRBJ2-7; D is unclear. CDR1 is MGHRA, CDR2 YSYEKL, per germline. Trimming left V 1 base short and J 4 bases short, with 14 bases between. The CDR3 consists of 15 residues. The CDR3 loop reads CASSQVGWSEYEQYF. The CDR3 nucleotides read TGCGCCAGCAGCCAAGTAGGGTGGTCGGAGTACGAGCAGTACTTC.

A few counts support this clonotype. The chain couples TRBV6-5 to TRBJ2-7; TRBD1 matches 11 bases. The CDR3 has 14 residues. CDR1 is MNHEY, CDR2 SVGAGI, per germline. V dropped 5 bases and J dropped 5; count of bases not matched to a gene: 5. The chain's CDR3 is CASSGDRGKDEQYF. CDR3 nucleotides: TGTGCCAGCAGTGGGGACAGGGGGAAGGACGAGCAGTACTTC.

This sequence joins TRBV18 and TRBJ2-3; 9 bases are shared with TRBD1. J gave up 3 bases and V 0 bases, and 7 bases lay outside the gene matches. The CDR3 consists of 17 residues. CDR1 is KGHSH, CDR2 LQKENI, per germline. The CDR3 nucleotides read TGTGCCAGCTCACCACCGACAGGGGGTGGCACAACAGATACGCAGTATTTT. It is translated as CASSPPTGGGTTDTQYF.

This clonotype was observed a few times. The V gene is TRBV12-3 or TRBV12-4, the J gene TRBJ2-3; D possibly corresponds to TRBD2 (6 bases). V was shortened by 5 bases and J by 4 bases, with 25 bases between the two germline ends. The CDR3 has 18 residues. The CDR3 DNA sequence: TGTGCCAGCAGTCAACAACCGGGCCTCGAGTCGGGGGCAGATACGCAGTATTTT. It translates to CASSQQPGLESGADTQYF.

The chain is built from TRBV7-6 and TRBJ2-1; no definite D call. Germline lookup yields CDR1 SGHVS and CDR2 FNYEAQ. The CDR3 sequence is 16 residues long. The ends were cut back, 2 bases at V and 6 bases at J, with 17 bases in the middle. The chain's CDR3 is CASSLSFGYLINEQFF. CDR3 nucleotide sequence: TGTGCCAGCAGCTTATCATTCGGGTATTTGATCAATGAGCAGTTCTTC.

The chain couples TRBV5-1 to TRBJ2-3, with a tentative D call TRBD2 (5 bases). V was cut by 0 bases and J by 2 bases, with 13 bases left in between. The CDR3 sequence is 16 residues long. Germline CDR1 and CDR2: SGHRS and YFSETQ. CDR3 sequence (DNA): TGCGCCAGCAGCTTGGGGAGCGGCCTATTCACAGATACGCAGTATTTT. Translating gives CASSLGSGLFTDTQYF.

The rearrangement joins TRBV7-2 to TRBJ2-2; D might be TRBD1 (5 bases). V lost 5 bases to trimming and J lost 6 bases, with 16 bases between them. This CDR3 contains 15 residues. In germline, CDR1 is SGHTA, CDR2 FQGNSA. CDR3 coding DNA: TGTGCCAGCAGCCCCCAGGGTTTAGGGTCCGGGGAGCTGTTTTTT. It yields the protein CASSPQGLGSGELFF.

The V and J genes are TRBV30 and TRBJ2-1; D perhaps matches TRBD2 (5 bases). The V end was cut by 3 bases, the J end by 9 bases, with 21 bases between. The germline V gene encodes CDR1 GTSNPN and CDR2 SVGIG (reference sequence). The CDR3 consists of 15 residues. The CDR3 sequence is CAWRDLRERLTEQFF. The CDR3 DNA follows: TGTGCCTGGAGGGACTTAAGGGAGAGGCTTACTGAGCAGTTCTTC.

The J gene is TRBJ2-7, the V gene TRBV7-2; TRBD2 matches 8 bases. The V gene's germline CDR1 is SGHTA and CDR2 FQGNSA. CDR3 length: 13 residues. The V gene end was trimmed by 5 bases and the J gene end by 6 bases; junction bases not matched to a gene: 6. For the CDR3, the DNA is TGTGCCAGCAGCCTTGGACTAGCAGTCGAGCAGTACTTC. Encoded protein: CASSLGLAVEQYF.

V usage is TRBV4-3 and J usage is TRBJ1-2; no reliable D call. V was trimmed by 1 base and J by 1 base, leaving 7 bases between them. The CDR3 consists of 14 residues. The V gene's germline CDR1 is LGHNA and CDR2 YSLEER. In nucleotides, the CDR3 is TGCGCCAGCAGCCAAGGGGGTTTTAACTATGGCTACACCTTC. Its protein is CASSQGGFNYGYTF.

CDR3 DNA: TGTGCCAGCACGTCGAGGAGGTCTAGCACAGATACGCAGTATTTT. Its protein is CASTSRRSSTDTQYF. V is TRBV2 and J is TRBJ2-3; D is perhaps TRBD2 (5 bases). V was trimmed by 7 bases and J by 0 bases, leaving 14 bases between them. CDR3 length equals 15 residues. Germline V lookup: CDR1 SNHLY, CDR2 FYNNEI.

V gene TRBV7-9 combines with J gene TRBJ2-7; the match to TRBD1 covers 9 bases. The CDR3 is 15 residues long. Trimming took 1 base from V and 6 from J; bases not matched to a gene: 7. Germline V gene lookup returns CDR1 SEHNR and CDR2 FQNEAQ (reference sequence). The CDR3 sequence is CASSLEQGALVEQYF. CDR3 DNA sequence: TGTGCCAGCAGCTTAGAACAGGGGGCTTTGGTCGAGCAGTACTTC.

This sequence joins TRBV3-1 and TRBJ2-2; D tentatively fits TRBD1 or TRBD2 (5 bases each). The CDR3 contains 16 residues. CDR1 is LGHDT and CDR2 is YNNKEL in the germline V gene (reference sequence). Trimming left V 5 bases short and J 2 bases short, with 15 bases between. The CDR3 spells CASSETGTINTGELFF. The CDR3 DNA follows: TGTGCCAGCAGCGAGACCGGGACCATTAACACCGGGGAGCTGTTTTTT.

This chain uses TRBV5-1 with TRBJ1-2; D is undetermined. The CDR3 totals 14 residues. Trimming left V 2 bases short and J 1 base short, with 9 bases between. Per germline, CDR1 SGHRS and CDR2 YFSETQ. The CDR3 sequence: CASSFGSVNYGYTF. The CDR3 DNA follows: TGCGCCAGCAGCTTCGGTTCAGTTAACTATGGCTACACCTTC.

The V and J genes are TRBV6-5 and TRBJ2-7; tentatively, D is TRBD1 or TRBD2 (6 bases each). The V end lost 7 bases, the J end lost 3 bases, and 19 bases lay between the germline ends. The CDR3 has 15 amino acids. In germline, CDR1 is MNHEY, CDR2 SVGAGI. CDR3 amino acids: CASTGGASGVYEQYF. The DNA of the CDR3 is TGTGCCAGCACCGGGGGCGCCTCGGGGGTCTACGAGCAGTACTTC.

The V call is TRBV7-9, the J call TRBJ1-4; TRBD1 matches at 10 bases. Germline V gives CDR1 SEHNR, CDR2 FQNEAQ (reference sequence). Trimming cost V 7 bases and J 7 bases; bases outside gene matches: 15. The CDR3 loop spans 17 amino acids. CDR3 nucleotides: TGTGCCAGCACCCGGGGCGAGGGGACAGGGGATGGTGAAAAACTGTTTTTT. As protein: CASTRGEGTGDGEKLFF. Variable domain in full (rest from reference TRBV7-9 and TRBJ1-4): DTGVSQNPRHKITKRGQNVTFRCDPISEHNRLYWYRQTLGQGPEFLTYFQNEAQLEKSRLLSDRFSAERPKGSFSTLEIQRTEQGDSAMYLCASTRGEGTGDGEKLFFGSGTQLSVL.

This clonotype has only a few counts. The genes are TRBV7-9 and TRBJ2-1, with D possibly being TRBD1 (6 bases). CDR3 length: 15 residues. The germline CDR1 and CDR2 sequences are SEHNR and FQNEAQ (reference sequence). Trimming left V 7 bases short and J 3 bases short, with 16 bases between. The CDR3, as DNA: TGTGCCAGCACCGGGTACAGGGAAGGCTACAATGAGCAGTTCTTC. It codes for CASTGYREGYNEQFF.

This clonotype came up a few times. The V and J genes are TRBV10-3 and TRBJ2-1; D tentatively reads TRBD1 or TRBD2 (5 bases each). The ends were cut back, 2 bases at V and 9 bases at J, with 8 bases in the middle. Per germline, CDR1 ENHRY and CDR2 SYGVKD. The CDR3 runs to 12 residues. CDR3 nucleotide sequence: TGTGCCATCAGTGAGGGGGCGGGTGAGCAGTTCTTC. It yields the protein CAISEGAGEQFF.

A few counts support this clonotype. The V and J genes are TRBV6-7 and TRBJ2-2, with D perhaps given as TRBD1 or TRBD2 (7 bases each). TRBV6-7 is designated an ORF whose function remains uncertain. There are 17 residues in the CDR3. V was shortened by 2 bases and J by 3 bases, with 16 bases between the two germline ends. The CDR3 protein is CASSYQGGQKDTGELFF. The CDR3, as DNA: TGTGCCAGCAGTTACCAGGGGGGGCAGAAGGACACCGGGGAGCTGTTTTTT.